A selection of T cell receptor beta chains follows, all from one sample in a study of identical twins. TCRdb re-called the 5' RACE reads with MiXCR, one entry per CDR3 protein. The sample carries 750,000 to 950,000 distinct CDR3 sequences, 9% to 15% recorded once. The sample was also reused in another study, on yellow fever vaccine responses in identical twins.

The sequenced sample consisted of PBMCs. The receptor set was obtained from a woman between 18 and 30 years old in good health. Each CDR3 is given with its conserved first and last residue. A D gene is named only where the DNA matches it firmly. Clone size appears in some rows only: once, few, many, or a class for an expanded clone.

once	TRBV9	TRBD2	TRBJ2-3	TGTGCCAGCAGCGTTTTGACTAGCGGAGGCACAGATACGCAGTATTTT	CASSVLTSGGTDTQYF
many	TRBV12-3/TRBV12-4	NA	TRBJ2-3	TGTGCCAGCAGTCGTTCGTTCGCTAGCGTCATGACAGATACGCAGTATTTT	CASSRSFASVMTDTQYF
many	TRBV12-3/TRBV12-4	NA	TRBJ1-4	TGTGCCACGCGGAAAGCTAATGAAAAACTGTTTTTT	CATRKANEKLFF
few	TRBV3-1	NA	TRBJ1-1	TGTGCCAGCAGCGGGGGACGGGTCACTGAAGCTTTCTTT	CASSGGRVTEAFF
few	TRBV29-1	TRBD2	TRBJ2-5	TGCAGCGTTGCTGGACTAGCGGGAGCGGGGGGGGAGACCCAGTACTTC	CSVAGLAGAGGETQYF
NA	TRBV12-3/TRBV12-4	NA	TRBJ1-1	TGTGCCAGCCTCACAGGGAACACTGAAGCTTTCTTT	CASLTGNTEAFF
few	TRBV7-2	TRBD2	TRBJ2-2	TGTGCCAGCACCACGACTAGCGGGAGTGGCACCGGGGAGCTGTTTTTT	CASTTTSGSGTGELFF
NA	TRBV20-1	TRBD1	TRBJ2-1	TGCAGTGCTAGCCGCCCCGGACAGGGGGTCAATGAGCAGTTCTTC	CSASRPGQGVNEQFF
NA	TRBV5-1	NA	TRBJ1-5	TGCGCCAGCAGCTTGGAGGGGGGGGCGAGCCAGCCCCAGCATTTT	CASSLEGGASQPQHF
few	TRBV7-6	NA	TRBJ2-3	TGTGCCAGCAGCTTAGGGTCGGGGGCCCGGTTGTATTTT	CASSLGSGARLYF
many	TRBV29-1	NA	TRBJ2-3	TGCAGCGTTGAACCGACAGATACGCAGTATTTT	CSVEPTDTQYF
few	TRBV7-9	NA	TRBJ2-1	TGTGCCAGCAGCTTCTTTTCTAAACAGGGAGTCGACAATGAGCAGTTCTTC	CASSFFSKQGVDNEQFF
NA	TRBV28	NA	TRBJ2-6	TGTGCCAGCAGTTCTGAGGGGGCTGGGGCCAACGTCCTGACTTTC	CASSSEGAGANVLTF
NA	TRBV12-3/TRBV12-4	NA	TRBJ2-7	TGTGCCAGCACCCGAGGGACGTCGAGCTCCTACGAGCAGTACTTC	CASTRGTSSSYEQYF
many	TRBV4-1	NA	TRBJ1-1	TGCGCCAGCAGCCCCCCGGCGGCGGTGGGCACTGAAGCTTTCTTT	CASSPPAAVGTEAFF
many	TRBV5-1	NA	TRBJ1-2	TGCGCCAGCAGCTCTTGGCAGGCGTCTAACTATGGCTACACCTTC	CASSSWQASNYGYTF
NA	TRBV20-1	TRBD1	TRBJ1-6	TGCAGTGCTAGATTACAGGGGGTTATTCTCTCACCCCTCCACTTT	CSARLQGVILSPLHF
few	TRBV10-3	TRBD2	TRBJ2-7	TGTGCCATCAGTGAGGGTGCTAGCGGGAGGCACTACGAGCAGTACTTC	CAISEGASGRHYEQYF
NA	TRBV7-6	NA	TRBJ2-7	TGTGCCAGCAGCTTATCACACCCCTCCTACGAGCAGTACTTC	CASSLSHPSYEQYF
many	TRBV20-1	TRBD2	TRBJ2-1	TGCAGTGCCTTACTAGCGGGAGCGGTAAATGAGCAGTTCTTC	CSALLAGAVNEQFF
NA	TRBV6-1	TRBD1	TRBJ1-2	TGTGCCAGCAGTGCCCGGACAGGGACCCAAACCCATGGCTACACCTTC	CASSARTGTQTHGYTF
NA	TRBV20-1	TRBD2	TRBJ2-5	TGCAGTGCCCAAAGCGGGATTTTTATAACGGAGACCCAGTACTTC	CSAQSGIFITETQYF
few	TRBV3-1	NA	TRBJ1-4	TGTGCCAGCAGCCGACAGCACAGTCTCACTGAAAAACTGTTTTTT	CASSRQHSLTEKLFF
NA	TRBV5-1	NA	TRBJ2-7	TGCGCCAGCAGCTTACCGGACGGCTACTACGAGCAGTACTTC	CASSLPDGYYEQYF
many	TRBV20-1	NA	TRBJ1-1	TGCAGTGCTGGCCTGATGGGGGCCATCACTGAAGCTTTCTTT	CSAGLMGAITEAFF
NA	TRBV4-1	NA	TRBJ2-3	TGCGCCAGCAGCCAAGGGCCCGGTCTGGGTACGCAGTATTTT	CASSQGPGLGTQYF
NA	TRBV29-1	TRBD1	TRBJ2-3	TGCAGCGTTGAAGGGACAGGGGGCGGATCTGAAGATACGCAGTATTTT	CSVEGTGGGSEDTQYF
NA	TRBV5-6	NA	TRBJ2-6	TGTGCCAGCAGGTGGGGCGTAGTTACTGCTGGGGCCAACGTCCTGACTTTC	CASRWGVVTAGANVLTF
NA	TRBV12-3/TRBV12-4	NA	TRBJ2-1	TGTGCCACCTCCGGGATCCATGAGCAGTTCTTC	CATSGIHEQFF
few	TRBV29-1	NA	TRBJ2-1	TGCAGCGTTGAAGACCTTCTCCCCGGCCAGGGGAGGGGCAATGAGCAGTTCTTC	CSVEDLLPGQGRGNEQFF
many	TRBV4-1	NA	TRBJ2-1	TGCGCCAGCAGCCCCCCTGAAGGTGTATACTCCTACAATGAGCAGTTCTTC	CASSPPEGVYSYNEQFF
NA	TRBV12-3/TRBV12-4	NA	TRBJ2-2	TGTGCCAGCAGTTTCGCGCAACACACCGGGGAGCTGTTTTTT	CASSFAQHTGELFF
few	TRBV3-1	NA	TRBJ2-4	TGTGCCAGCAGCCAATCCAAAATCTTCCCGACATCGGGGGACTTAGCCAAAAACATTCAGTACTTC	CASSQSKIFPTSGDLAKNIQYF
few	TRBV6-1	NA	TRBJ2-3	TGTGCCAGCAGTGAAAGAATCAAGCTGAGCACAGATACGCAGTATTTT	CASSERIKLSTDTQYF
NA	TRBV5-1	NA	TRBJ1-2	TGCGCCAGCAGCCCCGGGACATTTGGCTACACCTTC	CASSPGTFGYTF
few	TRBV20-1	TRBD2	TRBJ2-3	TGCAGTGCTAGAGGGGCGGGGGGGCTAGATACGCAGTATTTT	CSARGAGGLDTQYF
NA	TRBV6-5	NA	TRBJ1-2	TGTGCCAGCAGTTACTCGTCGGGAGGGTCTGGCTACACCTTC	CASSYSSGGSGYTF
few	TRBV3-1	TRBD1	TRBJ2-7	TGTGCCAGCAGTCAACAGGGGGTCCAGTGGGAGCAGTACTTC	CASSQQGVQWEQYF
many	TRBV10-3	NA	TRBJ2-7	TGTGCCACTCGTGAGTTGGTGGAGCAGTACTTC	CATRELVEQYF